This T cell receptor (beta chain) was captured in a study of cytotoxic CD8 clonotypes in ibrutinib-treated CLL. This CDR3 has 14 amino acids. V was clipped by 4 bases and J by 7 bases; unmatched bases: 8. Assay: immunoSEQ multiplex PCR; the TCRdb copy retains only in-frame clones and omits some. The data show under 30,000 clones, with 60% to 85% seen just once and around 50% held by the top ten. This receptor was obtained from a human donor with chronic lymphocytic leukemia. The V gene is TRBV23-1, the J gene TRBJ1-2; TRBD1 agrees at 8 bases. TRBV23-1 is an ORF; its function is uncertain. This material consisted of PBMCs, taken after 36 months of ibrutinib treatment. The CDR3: CASSLRGRGSGYTF. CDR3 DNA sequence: TGCGCCAGCAGTCTCAGGGGGCGGGGGAGTGGCTACACCTTC.